This record looks at one T cell receptor beta chain sequence and its context. Its antigen is still unknown. This entry is derived from a study of T cell responses to AZD1222 COVID-19 vaccine. Overall study results and limits: Repertoire sampling happened only post peak T cell response. The sample set comprised mostly white British donors with more females, and clonal diversity was possibly underestimated.

Repertoires were generated with immunoSEQ multiplex PCR, while TCRdb's copy carries only in-frame clones and drops some. The table lists about 190,000 clones, more than 75% of them singletons, with approximately 2.7% in the top ten. The sequences come from peripheral blood, collected on day 0 of MenACWY control vaccination. The TCR sequence derives from an adult in good health.

The CDR3 DNA reads TGTGCCAGCAGCCCATTCCGGGGGGCGTCCTACAATGAGCAGTTCTTC. Protein: CASSPFRGASYNEQFF. The chain joins TRBV5-5 to TRBJ2-1, with D possibly being TRBD2 (7 bases). V was clipped by 4 bases and J by 1 base, with 15 bases between them. This CDR3 has 16 amino acids. Germline V gene lookup returns CDR1 SGHKS and CDR2 YYEKEE (reference sequence).